The rows below give T cell receptor beta chains drawn from one sample of a study of control samples from healthy donors and cancer patients. Data came from immunoSEQ multiplex PCR; TCRdb stores just in-frame clones and leaves some out. This table has fewer than 45,000 clones, roughly 90% appearing once. The sample taken for sequencing was PBMCs. The source is a middle-aged woman with head and neck cancer. Each CDR3 is given with its conserved first and last residue. D genes are given only for firm matches. Expanded clones get a size class; other rows say once, few or many, or leave the size out.

J | size | D | V | DNA | CDR3
TRBJ2-7 | NA | NA | TRBV3-1/TRBV3-2 | TGTGCCAGCAGCCAGTGGGATTCCTACGAGCAGTACTTC | CASSQWDSYEQYF
TRBJ2-2 | NA | NA | TRBV28 | TGTGCCAGCAGTTTTCCAGGTACCGGGGAGCTGTTTTTT | CASSFPGTGELFF
TRBJ2-7 | once | TRBD2 | TRBV10-2 | TGCGCCAGCAAGCTAGCGGGAGGGCCGAACAACGAGCAGTACTTC | CASKLAGGPNNEQYF
TRBJ2-3 | NA | NA | TRBV19 | TGTGCCAGTAGTATAGAAGATACGCAGTATTTT | CASSIEDTQYF
TRBJ2-5 | NA | TRBD1 | TRBV5-1 | TGCGCCAGCAGCTCACTTCCGGGACAGGCGCAAGAGACCCAGTACTTC | CASSSLPGQAQETQYF
TRBJ2-7 | NA | NA | TRBV14 | TGTGCCAGCAGCCATGGCCCCATCGAGCAGTACTTC | CASSHGPIEQYF
TRBJ2-7 | NA | NA | TRBV7-3 | TGTGCCAGCAGCCCCGGGGGAACGGTGAGGGGCGAGCAGTACTTC | CASSPGGTVRGEQYF
TRBJ1-5 | NA | TRBD1 | TRBV30 | TGTGCCTGGAGTTCTAGGACAGGCCGCGGTGATGGAAATCAGCCCCAGCATTTT | CAWSSRTGRGDGNQPQHF
TRBJ2-1 | NA | TRBD2 | TRBV7-8 | TGTGCCAGCAGCTTAGCCGGGCTAGGGACTAGCCGGCATGAGCAGTTCTTC | CASSLAGLGTSRHEQFF
TRBJ1-1 | NA | NA | TRBV6-1 | TGTGCCAGCAGTGAGAGGAGGGGGAACAGGATGGGGACTGAAGCTTTCTTT | CASSERRGNRMGTEAFF
TRBJ2-3 | NA | TRBD1 | TRBV19 | TGTGCCAGTAGTATAGGAGAGACAGGGATGGATACGCAGTATTTT | CASSIGETGMDTQYF
TRBJ1-5 | NA | TRBD1 | TRBV27 | TGTGCCACACGACAGGGCTTTGATCAGCCCCAGCATTTT | CATRQGFDQPQHF
TRBJ2-7 | NA | NA | TRBV5-8 | TGTGCCAGCAGCCCAGCAGGGAAAAGCTCCTACGAGCAGTACTTC | CASSPAGKSSYEQYF
TRBJ2-7 | NA | TRBD2 | TRBV11-3 | TGTGCCAGCAGCCCCGGGGGGGAGATCTCCTACGAGCAGTACTTC | CASSPGGEISYEQYF
TRBJ2-5 | NA | TRBD2 | TRBV6-5 | TGTGCCAGCAGTAGACTAGCGGGGGCACAAGAGACCCAGTACTTC | CASSRLAGAQETQYF
TRBJ2-3 | NA | TRBD2 | TRBV29-1 | TGCAGCGTTGAGGGACTAGCGGGGGACAGCACAGATACGCAGTATTTT | CSVEGLAGDSTDTQYF
TRBJ2-1 | NA | NA | TRBV24-1 | TGTGCCACCAGTGATTTTACAGGGAAGGCCTACAATGAGCAGTTCTTC | CATSDFTGKAYNEQFF
TRBJ1-4 | NA | NA | TRBV5-1 | TGCGCCAGCAGCTCAAGAGGGGTGGATGAAAAACTGTTTTTT | CASSSRGVDEKLFF
TRBJ2-1 | once | NA | TRBV5-1 | TGCGCCAGCAGCACGTGGGTAAAATACTACAATGAGCAGTTCTTC | CASSTWVKYYNEQFF
TRBJ1-2 | few | NA | TRBV5-1 | TGCGCCAGCAGCTTGGTGGGGGATAACTATGGCTACACCTTC | CASSLVGDNYGYTF
TRBJ2-3 | NA | TRBD2 | TRBV11-2 | TGTGCCAGCAGCTCCCTGCTAGCGGGGAGCACAGATACGCAGTATTTT | CASSSLLAGSTDTQYF
TRBJ1-1 | NA | NA | TRBV6-5 | TGTGCCAGCGCCTACCCCACTGAAGCTTTCTTT | CASAYPTEAFF
TRBJ1-2 | NA | NA | TRBV3-1/TRBV3-2 | TGTGCCAGCAGCCCCAACCTGTCCCTTAGGCCTTATGGCTACACCTTC | CASSPNLSLRPYGYTF
TRBJ1-2 | NA | TRBD1 | TRBV27 | TGTGCCAGCAGTCGAAACGGACAGGGGTACTATGGCTACACCTTC | CASSRNGQGYYGYTF
TRBJ2-1 | NA | NA | TRBV19 | TGTGCCAGTAGTATGGTAAGCGGGCCCTACAATGAGCAGTTCTTC | CASSMVSGPYNEQFF
TRBJ1-5 | once | NA | TRBV6-1 | TGTGCCAGCAGTGAAGCCGTCCTAAGCAATCAGCCCCAGCATTTT | CASSEAVLSNQPQHF
TRBJ2-3 | NA | TRBD2 | TRBV6-5 | TGTGCCAGCAGTTACTCAGCGGGGGGGCCAGATACGCAGTATTTT | CASSYSAGGPDTQYF
TRBJ1-2 | NA | TRBD1 | TRBV5-1 | TGCGCCAGCAGCTCTTCAGGGGGCTATGGCTACACCTTC | CASSSSGGYGYTF
TRBJ2-3 | NA | TRBD2 | TRBV30 | TGTGCCTGGAGTGCCTGGGGTAGCGGGGCCACAGATACGCAGTATTTT | CAWSAWGSGATDTQYF
TRBJ1-2 | NA | NA | TRBV6-5 | TGTGCCAGCAGTTACAAGTCATACTATGGCTACACCTTC | CASSYKSYYGYTF
TRBJ2-2 | NA | TRBD2 | TRBV2 | TGTGCCAGCGCCCTGGGGGCGGGAGGGTCGAACACCGGGGAGCTGTTTTTT | CASALGAGGSNTGELFF
TRBJ1-3 | NA | NA | TRBV4-1 | TGCGCCAGCAGCCTATCGGGACTAGGAAACACCATATATTTT | CASSLSGLGNTIYF
TRBJ1-5 | medium-sized | NA | TRBV7-2 | TGTGCCAGCAGCTTAGGCATGAATAGCAATCAGCCCCAGCATTTT | CASSLGMNSNQPQHF
TRBJ2-7 | NA | NA | TRBV27 | TGTGCCAGCAGTTTGGCGGGGAGCTCCTACGAGCAGTACTTC | CASSLAGSSYEQYF
TRBJ2-2 | NA | NA | TRBV7-2 | TGTGCCAGCAGCTTAGGGGACTTTAACACCGGGGAGCTGTTTTTT | CASSLGDFNTGELFF
TRBJ2-7 | NA | NA | TRBV5-1 | TGCGCCAGCAGCTTTTGGGGGGCTGACTACGAGCAGTACTTC | CASSFWGADYEQYF
TRBJ2-7 | NA | TRBD1 | TRBV6-2/TRBV6-3 | TGTGCCAGCAGTTATTACGGGACAGGCTCCTACGAGCAGTACTTC | CASSYYGTGSYEQYF
TRBJ2-3 | NA | TRBD1 | TRBV6-6 | TGTGCCAGCAGTCACCGACAGGGGAGTTCCCTTAGCACAGATACGCAGTATTTT | CASSHRQGSSLSTDTQYF
TRBJ1-4 | NA | NA | TRBV13 | TGTGCCAGCACCAAGAGGTCCGGGGGAGATGAAAAACTGTTTTTT | CASTKRSGGDEKLFF
TRBJ1-3 | NA | NA | TRBV21-1 | TGTGCCAGCAGGAACCTCGGACGGAGATCCCACTCTGGAAACACCATATATTTT | CASRNLGRRSHSGNTIYF
TRBJ2-7 | NA | NA | TRBV3-1/TRBV3-2 | TGTGCCAGCAGCCAAGACCCTCGGGGCTACGAGCAGTACTTC | CASSQDPRGYEQYF
TRBJ2-1 | NA | TRBD2 | TRBV24-1 | TGTGCCACCAGTGTTCCTAGCGGGAGTGATGAGCAGTTCTTC | CATSVPSGSDEQFF